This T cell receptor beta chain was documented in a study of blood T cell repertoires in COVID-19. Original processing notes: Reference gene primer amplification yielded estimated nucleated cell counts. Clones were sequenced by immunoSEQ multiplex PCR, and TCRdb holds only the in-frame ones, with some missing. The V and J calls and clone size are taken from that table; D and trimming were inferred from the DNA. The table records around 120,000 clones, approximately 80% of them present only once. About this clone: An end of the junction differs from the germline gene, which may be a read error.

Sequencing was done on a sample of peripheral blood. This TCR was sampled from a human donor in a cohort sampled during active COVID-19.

CDR3 sequence reads: CASSLAKGDNEQFF. The CDR3 DNA reads as TGTGCCAGCAGCCTAGCGAAGGGGGACAATGAGCAGTTCTTC. This chain joins TRBV7-2 and TRBJ2-1; D may match TRBD1 or TRBD2 (6 bases each). The length of the CDR3 is 14 residues. Germline V gene lookup returns CDR1 SGHTA and CDR2 FQGNSA.